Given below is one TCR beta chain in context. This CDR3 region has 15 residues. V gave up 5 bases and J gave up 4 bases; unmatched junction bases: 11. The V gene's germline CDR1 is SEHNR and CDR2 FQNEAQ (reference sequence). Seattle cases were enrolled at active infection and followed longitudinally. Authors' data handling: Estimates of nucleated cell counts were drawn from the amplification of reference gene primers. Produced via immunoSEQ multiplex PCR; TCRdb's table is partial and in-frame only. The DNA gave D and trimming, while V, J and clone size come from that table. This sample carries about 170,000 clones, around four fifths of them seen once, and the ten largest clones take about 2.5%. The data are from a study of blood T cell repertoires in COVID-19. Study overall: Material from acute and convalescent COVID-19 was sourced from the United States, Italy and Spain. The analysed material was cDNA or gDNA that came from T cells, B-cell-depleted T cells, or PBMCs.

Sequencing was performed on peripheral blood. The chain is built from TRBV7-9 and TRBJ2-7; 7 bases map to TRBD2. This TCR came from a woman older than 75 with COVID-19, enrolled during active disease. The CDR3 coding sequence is TGTGCCAGCAGCCTAAGACTAGCAGCACTATACGAGCAGTACTTC. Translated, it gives CASSLRLAALYEQYF.